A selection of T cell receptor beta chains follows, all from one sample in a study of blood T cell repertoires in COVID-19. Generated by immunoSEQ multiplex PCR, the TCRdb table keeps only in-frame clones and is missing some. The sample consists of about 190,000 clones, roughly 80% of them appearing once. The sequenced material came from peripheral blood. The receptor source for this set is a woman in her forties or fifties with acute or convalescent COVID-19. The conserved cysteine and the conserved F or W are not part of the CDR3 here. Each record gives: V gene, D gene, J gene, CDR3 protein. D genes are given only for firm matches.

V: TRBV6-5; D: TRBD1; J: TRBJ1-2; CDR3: ASSSTDRGYGYT
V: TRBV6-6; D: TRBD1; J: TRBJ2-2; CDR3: ASSYFTGAGTGELF
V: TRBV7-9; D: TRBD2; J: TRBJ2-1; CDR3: ASSFSGRAGEQF
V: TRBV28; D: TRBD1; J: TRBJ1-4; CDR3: ASSLYQGAVEKLF
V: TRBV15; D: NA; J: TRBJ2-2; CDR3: ATSRPRSGAGELF
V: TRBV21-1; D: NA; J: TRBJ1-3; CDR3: ASSPVQGNPISGNTIY
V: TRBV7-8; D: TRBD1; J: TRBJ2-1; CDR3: ASSLLQGISYNEQF
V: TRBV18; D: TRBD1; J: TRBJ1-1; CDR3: ASTRTGENTEAF
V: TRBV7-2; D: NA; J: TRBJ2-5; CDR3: ASSLYPGGGKGETQY
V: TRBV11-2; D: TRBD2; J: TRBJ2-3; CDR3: ASSLRPRLAGEGTQY
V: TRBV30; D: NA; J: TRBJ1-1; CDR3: AWSQVSEAF
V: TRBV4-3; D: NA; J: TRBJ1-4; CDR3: ASSQGTGTRLF
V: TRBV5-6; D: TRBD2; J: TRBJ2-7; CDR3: ASSLGGGLGEQY
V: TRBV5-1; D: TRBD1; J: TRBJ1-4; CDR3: ASSLVTGEEKLF
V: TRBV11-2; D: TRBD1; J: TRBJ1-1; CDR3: ASRYRTGNTEAF
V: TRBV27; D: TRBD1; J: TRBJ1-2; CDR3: ASSFPGGSNYGYT
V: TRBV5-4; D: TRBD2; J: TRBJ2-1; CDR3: ASSLSGSSQF
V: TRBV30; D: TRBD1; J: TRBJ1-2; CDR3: AWGQGADYGYT
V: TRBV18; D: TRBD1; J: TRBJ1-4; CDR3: ASSPPEGAREKLF
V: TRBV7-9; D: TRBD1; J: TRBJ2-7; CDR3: ASSPSGQALVAYEQY
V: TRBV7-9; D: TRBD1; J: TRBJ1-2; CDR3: ASSTTGASGYT
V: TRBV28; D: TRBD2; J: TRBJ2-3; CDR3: ASRLGGRVAGTDTQY
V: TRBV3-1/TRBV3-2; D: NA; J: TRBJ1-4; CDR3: ASSPRRGRHEKLF
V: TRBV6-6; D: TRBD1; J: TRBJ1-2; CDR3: ASSQTLGQGARYGYT
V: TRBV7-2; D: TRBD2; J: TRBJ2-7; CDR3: ASSLRGGVSYEQY
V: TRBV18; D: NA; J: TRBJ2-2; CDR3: ASSPSQGYTGELF
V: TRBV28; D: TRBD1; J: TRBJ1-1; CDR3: ASSLSDRGNTEAF
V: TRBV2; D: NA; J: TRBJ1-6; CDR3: ASTRRGGSSYNSPLH
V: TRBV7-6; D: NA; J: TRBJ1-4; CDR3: ASSLRQREKLF
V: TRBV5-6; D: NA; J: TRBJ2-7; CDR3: ASSRQLYSYEQY
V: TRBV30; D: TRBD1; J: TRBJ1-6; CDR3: AWSLGQDNSPLH
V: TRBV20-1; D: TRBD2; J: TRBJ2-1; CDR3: SGGGSGEQF
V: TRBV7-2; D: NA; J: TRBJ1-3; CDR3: ASSLGSLGNTIY
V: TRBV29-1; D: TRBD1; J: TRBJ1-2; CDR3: SAELFIPGQGFHGYT
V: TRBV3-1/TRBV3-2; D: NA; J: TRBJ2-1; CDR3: ASSQGPGYNEQF
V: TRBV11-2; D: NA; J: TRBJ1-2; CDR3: ASSRTDWSYGYT
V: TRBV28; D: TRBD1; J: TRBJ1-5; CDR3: ASSLPTGVRNQPQH
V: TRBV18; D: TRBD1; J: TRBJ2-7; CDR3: ASSPIRQGPNSYEQY
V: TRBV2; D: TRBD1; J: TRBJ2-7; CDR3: ASRRDSAYEQY
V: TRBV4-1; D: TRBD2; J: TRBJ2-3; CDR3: ASSQEWTSGTRDTQY
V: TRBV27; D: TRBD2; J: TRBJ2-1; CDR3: ASSLSGVPYNEQF